Following are 9 T cell receptor beta chains from one sample sequenced in a study of early T cells in non-severe SARS-CoV-2 infection (dated by TCRdb to the early 2020s). Receptors were amplified or captured by 5' RACE. Sequencing instrument: NextSeq 500. TCRdb reprocessing: public reads trimmed at Q25 with fastp, clones called with MiXCR, in-frame beta chains kept. Merged by CDR3 protein, the rows form single entries marked with the most common genes and DNA. This sample has 45,000 or so distinct CDR3 sequences in its table, and over 3% of those were observed once. The top ten clones comprise approximately 3% of the sample. The material sequenced was whole blood. The receptors derive from an adult who was a healthcare worker with PCR-confirmed SARS-CoV-2 infection or an uninfected control (not recorded which).

This clonotype was recorded many times. The genes are TRBV7-9 and TRBJ2-1; 8 positions match TRBD1. Germline values: CDR1 SEHNR, CDR2 FQNEAQ (reference sequence). The CDR3 contains 14 residues. The J segment lost 8 bases and the V segment lost 7 bases, leaving 10 bases of the junction unmatched. CDR3 loop: CASIKGTGSDEQFF. In nucleotides, the CDR3 is TGTGCCAGCATTAAGGGGACAGGATCGGATGAGCAGTTCTTC.

This clonotype was seen at least ten times. This chain connects TRBV3-1 to TRBJ1-2; D gene uncertain. From germline, CDR1 is LGHDT and CDR2 YNNKEL (reference sequence). The ends were cut back, 1 base at V and 6 bases at J, with 3 bases in the middle. The CDR3 loop spans 11 amino acids. The CDR3 loop is CASSQGDGYTF. Here the CDR3 DNA reads TGTGCCAGCAGCCAAGGAGATGGCTACACCTTC.

To note about this clonotype: A single base separates this from a much larger clone, so it may be a read error. The chain carries TRBV7-9 and TRBJ2-3; D is unresolved. Trimming stripped 5 bases from V and 2 bases from J, with 2 bases between. The CDR3 has 11 amino acids. Germline CDR1 SEHNR, CDR2 FQNEAQ (reference sequence). CDR3 sequence reads: CASSITDTQYF. CDR3 DNA: TGTGCCAGCAGCATCACAGATACGCAGTATTTT. Looking up the rest from reference TRBV7-9 and TRBJ2-3 gives the full variable domain: DTGVSQNPRHKITKRGQNVTFRCDPISEHNRLYWYRQTLGQGPEFLTYFQNEAQLEKSRLLSDRFSAERPKGSFSTLEIQRTEQGDSAMYLCASSITDTQYFGPGTRLTVL.

This clonotype has at least ten counts. The chain is built from TRBV29-1 and TRBJ2-3; D uncertain. Trimming removed 5 bases at V and 3 bases at J, with 6 bases between. CDR1 and CDR2 (germline): SQVTM, ANQGSEA. The CDR3 sequence is 11 residues long. Written as DNA, the CDR3 is TGCAGCGTTCTCCGGACAGATACGCAGTATTTT. It translates to CSVLRTDTQYF.

This clonotype was counted ten times or more. CDR3 amino acids: CASSQEGGGLNQPQHF. The CDR3 bases are TGCGCCAGCAGCCAAGAAGGAGGAGGCCTCAATCAGCCCCAGCATTTT. J is TRBJ1-5 and V is TRBV4-1; D not certain. The CDR3 is 16 residues long. Germline V gene data show CDR1 as MGHRA and CDR2 as YSYEKL. V dropped 0 bases and J dropped 3 bases, with 12 bases sitting between them.

This clonotype was seen repeatedly, ten times or more. The gene calls are TRBV7-9 and TRBJ2-1, with D perhaps matching TRBD2 (6 bases). The CDR3 loop spans 15 amino acids. Trimming pared 4 bases from V and 6 bases from J, leaving 16 bases between. CDR1 is SEHNR and CDR2 is FQNEAQ in the germline V gene (reference sequence). The DNA for the CDR3 is TGTGCCAGCAGCTCCGGGACTCTTTCATCCAATGAGCAGTTCTTC. This gives the protein CASSSGTLSSNEQFF.

This clonotype has more than one count but fewer than ten. This chain links TRBV14 with TRBJ1-6; tentative D call: TRBD1 (6 bases). CDR1 is SGHDN and CDR2 is FVKESK in the germline V gene. The CDR3 is made up of 14 amino acids. With 8 bases removed from V and 9 bases from J, the gap between germline ends came to 17 bases. CDR3 sequence (DNA): TGTGCCAGCTCCCTCACAGGGAAGGCTTCACCCCTCCACTTT. Its protein is CASSLTGKASPLHF. The complete variable domain, with remaining parts taken from reference TRBV14 and TRBJ1-6, reads EAGVTQFPSHSVIEKGQTVTLRCDPISGHDNLYWYRRVMGKEIKFLLHFVKESKQDESGMPNNRFLAERTGGTYSTLKVQPAELEDSGVYFCASSLTGKASPLHFGNGTRLTVT.

This clonotype was detected ten times or more. The gene calls are TRBV20-1 and TRBJ1-1; a weak D match, TRBD1 (6 bases). The germline V and J ends were trimmed by 5 bases and 9 bases, with 22 bases remaining between them. The CDR3 length is 14 residues. Looked up from germline, CDR1 is DFQATT and CDR2 is SNEGSKA (reference sequence). CDR3 amino acids: CSAGDNLPIVKAFF. The DNA of the CDR3 is TGCAGTGCTGGGGACAATCTGCCTATAGTAAAAGCTTTCTTT.

This clonotype was seen many times. V gene TRBV11-2 combines with J gene TRBJ2-1; TRBD2 matches at 11 bases. V was pared by 3 bases and J by 6 bases, with 7 bases of the junction left unmatched. The CDR3 totals 16 residues. Germline V gene lookup returns CDR1 SGHAT and CDR2 FQNNGV. This chain's CDR3 is CASSLLGTSGGNEQFF. CDR3 bases: TGTGCCAGCAGCTTGTTAGGGACTAGCGGAGGCAATGAGCAGTTCTTC.